This T cell receptor (beta chain) was captured by sequencing in a study of glioma-infiltrating T cells. The iRepertoire nested amplicon-rescue multiplex PCR amplified TCR alpha and beta CDR3s from RNA. A single record per CDR3 protein comes from TCRdb applying MiXCR to the multiplex PCR reads. The sample contains roughly 350,000 distinct CDR3 sequences, less than 50% of which appear only once. In this sample, this clonotype turned up a few times. CDR1 and CDR2 (germline): DFQATT, SNEGSKA (reference sequence). CDR3 length: 12 residues. The V gene lost 4 bases and the J gene lost 7 bases, with 14 bases spanning the gap.

This receptor was obtained from a human donor with low-grade glioma or glioblastoma, undergoing nonglioma brain surgery, or in good health (not recorded which). V gene TRBV20-1 combines with J gene TRBJ2-7, with D tentatively TRBD2 (6 bases). Material for sequencing was glioma tissue, nonneoplastic brain tissue, or PBMCs (not recorded which). This chain's CDR3 is CSATGGPGEQYF. CDR3 DNA: TGCAGTGCTACCGGAGGGCCAGGGGAGCAGTACTTC.